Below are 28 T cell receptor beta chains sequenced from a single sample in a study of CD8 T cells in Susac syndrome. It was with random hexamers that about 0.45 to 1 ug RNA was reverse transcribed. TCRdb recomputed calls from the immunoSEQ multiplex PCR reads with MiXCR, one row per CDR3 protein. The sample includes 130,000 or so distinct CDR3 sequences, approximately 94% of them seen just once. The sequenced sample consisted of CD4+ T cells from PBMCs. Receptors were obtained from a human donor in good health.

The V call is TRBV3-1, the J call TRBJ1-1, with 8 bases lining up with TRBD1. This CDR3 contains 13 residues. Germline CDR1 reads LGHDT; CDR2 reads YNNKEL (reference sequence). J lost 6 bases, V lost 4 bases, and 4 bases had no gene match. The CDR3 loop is CASSPSGGPEAFF. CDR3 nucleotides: TGTGCCAGCAGCCCTTCAGGGGGCCCTGAAGCTTTCTTT.

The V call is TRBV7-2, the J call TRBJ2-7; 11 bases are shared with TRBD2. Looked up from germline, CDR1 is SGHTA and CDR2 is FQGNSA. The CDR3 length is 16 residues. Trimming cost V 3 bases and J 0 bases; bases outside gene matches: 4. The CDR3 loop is CASSLTSGESSYEQYF. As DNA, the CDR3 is TGTGCCAGCAGCTTGACTAGCGGGGAAAGCTCCTACGAGCAGTACTTC. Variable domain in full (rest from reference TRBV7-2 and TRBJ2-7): GAGVSQSPSNKVTEKGKDVELRCDPISGHTALYWYRQSLGQGLEFLIYFQGNSAPDKSGLPSDRFSAERTGGSVSTLTIQRTQQEDSAVYLCASSLTSGESSYEQYFGPGTRLTVT.

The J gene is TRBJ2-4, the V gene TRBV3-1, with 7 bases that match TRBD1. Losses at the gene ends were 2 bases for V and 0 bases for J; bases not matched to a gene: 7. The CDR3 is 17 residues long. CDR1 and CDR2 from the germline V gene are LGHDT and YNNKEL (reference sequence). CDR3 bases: TGTGCCAGCAGCCAATCGACAGGGTCAGTAGCCAAAAACATTCAGTACTTC. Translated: CASSQSTGSVAKNIQYF.

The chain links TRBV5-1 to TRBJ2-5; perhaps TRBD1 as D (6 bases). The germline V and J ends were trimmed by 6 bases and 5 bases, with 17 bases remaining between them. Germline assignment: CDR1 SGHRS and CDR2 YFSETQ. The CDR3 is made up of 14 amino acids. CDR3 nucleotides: TGCGCCAGCACGAACCGGGACATTCAGGAGACCCAGTACTTC. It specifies CASTNRDIQETQYF. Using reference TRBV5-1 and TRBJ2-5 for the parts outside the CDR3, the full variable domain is KAGVTQTPRYLIKTRGQQVTLSCSPISGHRSVSWYQQTPGQGLQFLFEYFSETQRNKGNFPGRFSGRQFSNSRSEMNVSTLELGDSALYLCASTNRDIQETQYFGPGTRLLVL.

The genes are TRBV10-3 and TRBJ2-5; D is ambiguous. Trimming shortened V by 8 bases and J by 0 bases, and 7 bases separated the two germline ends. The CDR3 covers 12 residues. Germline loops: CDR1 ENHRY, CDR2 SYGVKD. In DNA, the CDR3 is TGTGCCATCTCGATTAACCAAGAGACCCAGTACTTC. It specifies CAISINQETQYF.

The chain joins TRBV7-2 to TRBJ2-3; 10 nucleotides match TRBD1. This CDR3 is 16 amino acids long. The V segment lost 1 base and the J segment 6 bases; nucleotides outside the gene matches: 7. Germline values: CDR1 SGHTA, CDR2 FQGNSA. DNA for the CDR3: TGTGCCAGCAGCTTAGGGGGACAGGGGCCGGGGGATACGCAGTATTTT. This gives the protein CASSLGGQGPGDTQYF.

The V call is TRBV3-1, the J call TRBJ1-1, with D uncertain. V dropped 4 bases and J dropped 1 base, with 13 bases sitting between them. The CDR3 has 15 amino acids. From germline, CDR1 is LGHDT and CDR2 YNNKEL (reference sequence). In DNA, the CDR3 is TGTGCCAGCAGCCCCGGAGGAGGTTGGAACACTGAAGCTTTCTTT. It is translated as CASSPGGGWNTEAFF.

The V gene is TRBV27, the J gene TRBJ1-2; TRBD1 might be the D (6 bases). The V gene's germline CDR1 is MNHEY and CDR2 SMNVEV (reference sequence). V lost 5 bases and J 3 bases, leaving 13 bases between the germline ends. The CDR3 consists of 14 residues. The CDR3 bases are TGTGCCAGCAGTGCCCAGGGGATCTACTATGGCTACACCTTC. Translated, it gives CASSAQGIYYGYTF.

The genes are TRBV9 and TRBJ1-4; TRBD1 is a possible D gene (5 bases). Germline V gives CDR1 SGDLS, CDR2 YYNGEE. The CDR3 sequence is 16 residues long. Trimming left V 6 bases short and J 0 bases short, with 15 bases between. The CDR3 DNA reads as TGTGCCAGCAACCCTGGGGGGGACGCAACTAATGAAAAACTGTTTTTT. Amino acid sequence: CASNPGGDATNEKLFF.

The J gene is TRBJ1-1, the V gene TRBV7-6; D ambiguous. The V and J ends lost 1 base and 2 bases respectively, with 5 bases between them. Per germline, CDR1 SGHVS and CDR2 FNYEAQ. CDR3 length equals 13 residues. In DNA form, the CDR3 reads TGTGCCAGCAGCTTAGACTTAAACACTGAAGCTTTCTTT. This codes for CASSLDLNTEAFF.

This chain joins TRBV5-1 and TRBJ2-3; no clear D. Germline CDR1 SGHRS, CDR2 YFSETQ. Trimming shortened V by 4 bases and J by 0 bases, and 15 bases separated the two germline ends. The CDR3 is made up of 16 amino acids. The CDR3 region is CASSTSTGLSTDTQYF. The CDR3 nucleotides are TGCGCCAGCAGCACGTCGACCGGGCTCAGCACAGATACGCAGTATTTT.

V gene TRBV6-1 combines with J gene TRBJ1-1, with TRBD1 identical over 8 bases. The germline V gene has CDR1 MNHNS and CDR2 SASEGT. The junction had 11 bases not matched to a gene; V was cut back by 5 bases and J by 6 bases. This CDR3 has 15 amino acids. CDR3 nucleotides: TGTGCCAGCAGTCTTCCCGGGACAGGTAATTCTGAAGCTTTCTTT. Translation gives CASSLPGTGNSEAFF.

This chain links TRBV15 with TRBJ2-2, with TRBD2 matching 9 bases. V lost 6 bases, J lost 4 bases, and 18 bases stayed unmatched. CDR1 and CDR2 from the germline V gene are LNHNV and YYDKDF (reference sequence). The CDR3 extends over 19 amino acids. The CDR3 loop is CATREGRLAASRGTGELFF. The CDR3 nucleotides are TGTGCCACCAGGGAAGGGCGACTAGCGGCTTCAAGGGGCACCGGGGAGCTGTTTTTT. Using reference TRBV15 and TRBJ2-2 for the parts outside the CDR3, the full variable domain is DAMVIQNPRYQVTQFGKPVTLSCSQTLNHNVMYWYQQKSSQAPKLLFHYYDKDFNNEADTPDNFQSRRPNTSFCFLDIRSPGLGDTAMYLCATREGRLAASRGTGELFFGEGSRLTVL.

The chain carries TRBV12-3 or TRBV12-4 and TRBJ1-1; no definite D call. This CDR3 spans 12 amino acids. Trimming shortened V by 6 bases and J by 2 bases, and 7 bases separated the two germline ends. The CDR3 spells CASRGGNTEAFF. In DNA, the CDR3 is TGTGCCAGCAGAGGCGGTAACACTGAAGCTTTCTTT.

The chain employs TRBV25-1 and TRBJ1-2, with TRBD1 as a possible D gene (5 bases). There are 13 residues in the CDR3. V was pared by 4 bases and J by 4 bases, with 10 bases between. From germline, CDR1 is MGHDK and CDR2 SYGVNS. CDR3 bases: TGTGCCAGCAGTGCCTGGACACTCTATGGCTACACCTTC. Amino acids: CASSAWTLYGYTF.

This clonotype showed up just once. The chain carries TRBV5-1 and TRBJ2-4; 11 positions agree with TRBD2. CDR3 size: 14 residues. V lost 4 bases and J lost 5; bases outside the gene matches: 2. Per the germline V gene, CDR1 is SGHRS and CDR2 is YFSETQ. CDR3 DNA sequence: TGCGCCAGCAGCGGGGGACTAGCGGAAAACATTCAGTACTTC. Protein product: CASSGGLAENIQYF.

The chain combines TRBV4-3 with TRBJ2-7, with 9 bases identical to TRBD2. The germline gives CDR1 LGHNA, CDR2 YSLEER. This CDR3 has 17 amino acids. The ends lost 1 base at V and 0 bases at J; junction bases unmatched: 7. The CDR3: CASSQASSGGLSYEQYF. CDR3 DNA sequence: TGCGCCAGCAGCCAAGCGAGCAGCGGGGGGCTCTCCTACGAGCAGTACTTC.

Written as DNA, the CDR3 is TGTGCCAGCAGTTCCAATAGGAACGAGCAGTACTTC. It translates to CASSSNRNEQYF. The V and J genes are TRBV12-3 or TRBV12-4 and TRBJ2-7; D is ambiguous. The V gene lost 4 bases and the J gene lost 5 bases, with 9 bases spanning the gap. The CDR3 contains 12 residues.

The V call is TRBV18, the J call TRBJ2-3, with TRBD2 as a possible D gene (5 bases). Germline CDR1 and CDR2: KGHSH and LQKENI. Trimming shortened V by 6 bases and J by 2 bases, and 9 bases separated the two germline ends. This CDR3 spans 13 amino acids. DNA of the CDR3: TGTGCCAGCTCCCCGACTAACACAGATACGCAGTATTTT. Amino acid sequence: CASSPTNTDTQYF.

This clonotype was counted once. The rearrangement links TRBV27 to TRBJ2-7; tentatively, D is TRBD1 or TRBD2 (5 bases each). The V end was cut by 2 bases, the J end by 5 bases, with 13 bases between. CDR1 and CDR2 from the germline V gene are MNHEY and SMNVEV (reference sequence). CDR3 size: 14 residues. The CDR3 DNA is TGTGCCAGCAGTTTAACTGGGGGTATGAACGAGCAGTACTTC. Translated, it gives CASSLTGGMNEQYF.

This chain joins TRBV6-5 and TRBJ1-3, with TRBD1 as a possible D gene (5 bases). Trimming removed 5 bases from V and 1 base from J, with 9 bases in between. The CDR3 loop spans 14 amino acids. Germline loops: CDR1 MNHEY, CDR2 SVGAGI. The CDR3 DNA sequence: TGTGCCAGCAGTCGACAGCCTTCTGGAAACACCATATATTTT. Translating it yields CASSRQPSGNTIYF.

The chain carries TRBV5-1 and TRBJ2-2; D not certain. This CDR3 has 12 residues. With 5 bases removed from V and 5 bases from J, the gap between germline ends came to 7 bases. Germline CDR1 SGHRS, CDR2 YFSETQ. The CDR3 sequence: CASRIPTGELFF. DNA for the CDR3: TGCGCCAGCAGGATCCCGACCGGGGAGCTGTTTTTT.

The CDR3 DNA reads TGTGCCAGCAGCCACTCGGGACTAGCGGGAACCGGGGAGCTGTTTTTT. Translation gives CASSHSGLAGTGELFF. The genes are TRBV3-1 and TRBJ2-2, with 13 bases identical to TRBD2. The J segment lost 5 bases and the V segment lost 3 bases, leaving 3 bases of the junction unmatched. Germline-derived CDR1 and CDR2 are LGHDT and YNNKEL (reference sequence). This CDR3 comprises 16 residues. Looking up the rest from reference TRBV3-1 and TRBJ2-2 gives the full variable domain: DTAVSQTPKYLVTQMGNDKSIKCEQNLGHDTMYWYKQDSKKFLKIMFSYNNKELIINETVPNRFSPKSPDKAHLNLHINSLELGDSAVYFCASSHSGLAGTGELFFGEGSRLTVL.

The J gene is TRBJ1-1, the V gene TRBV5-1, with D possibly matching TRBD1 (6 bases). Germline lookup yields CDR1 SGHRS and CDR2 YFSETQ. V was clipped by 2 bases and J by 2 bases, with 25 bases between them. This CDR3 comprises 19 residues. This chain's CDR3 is CASSLRGARWTAINTEAFF. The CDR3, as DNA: TGCGCCAGCAGCTTAAGGGGGGCCCGCTGGACAGCGATAAACACTGAAGCTTTCTTT.

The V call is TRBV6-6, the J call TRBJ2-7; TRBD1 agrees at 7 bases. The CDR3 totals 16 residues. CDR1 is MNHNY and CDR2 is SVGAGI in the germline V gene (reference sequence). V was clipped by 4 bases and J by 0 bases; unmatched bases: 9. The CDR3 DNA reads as TGTGCCAGCAGTTCGTCAGACAGGGCCCTCTCCTACGAGCAGTACTTC. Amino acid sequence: CASSSSDRALSYEQYF.

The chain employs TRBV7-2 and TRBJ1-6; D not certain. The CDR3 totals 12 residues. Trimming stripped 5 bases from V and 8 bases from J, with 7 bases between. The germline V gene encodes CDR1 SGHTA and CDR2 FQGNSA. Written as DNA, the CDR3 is TGTGCCAGCAGCCCTTGGGATTCACCCCTCCACTTT. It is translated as CASSPWDSPLHF.

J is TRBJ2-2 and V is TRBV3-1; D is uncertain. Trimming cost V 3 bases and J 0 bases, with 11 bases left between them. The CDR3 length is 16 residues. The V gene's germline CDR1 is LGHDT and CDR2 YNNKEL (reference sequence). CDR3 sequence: CASSQPSPPNTGELFF. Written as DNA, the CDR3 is TGTGCCAGCAGCCAGCCTTCCCCGCCGAACACCGGGGAGCTGTTTTTT.

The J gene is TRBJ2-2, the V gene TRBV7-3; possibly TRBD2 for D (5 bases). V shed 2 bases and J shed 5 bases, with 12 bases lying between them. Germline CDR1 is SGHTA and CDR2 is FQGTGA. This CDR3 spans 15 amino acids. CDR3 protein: CASSLSTGETGELFF. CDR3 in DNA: TGTGCCAGCAGCTTATCGACCGGGGAGACCGGGGAGCTGTTTTTT.